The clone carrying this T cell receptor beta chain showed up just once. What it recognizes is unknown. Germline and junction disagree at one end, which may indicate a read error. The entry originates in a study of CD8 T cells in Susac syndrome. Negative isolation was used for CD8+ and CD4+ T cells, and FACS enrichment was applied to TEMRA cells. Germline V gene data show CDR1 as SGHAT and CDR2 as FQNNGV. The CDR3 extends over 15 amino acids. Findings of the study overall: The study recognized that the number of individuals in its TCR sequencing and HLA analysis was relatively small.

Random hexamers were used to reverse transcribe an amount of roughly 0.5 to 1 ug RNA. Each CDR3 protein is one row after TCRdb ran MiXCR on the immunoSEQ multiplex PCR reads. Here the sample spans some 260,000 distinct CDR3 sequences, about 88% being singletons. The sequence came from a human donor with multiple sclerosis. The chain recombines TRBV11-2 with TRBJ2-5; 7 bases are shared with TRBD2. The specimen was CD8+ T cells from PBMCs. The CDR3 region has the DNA TGTGCCAGCAGCCCCACCGGGAGGTACCAAGAGGCCCAGTACTTC. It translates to CASSPTGRYQEAQYF.